Here is one TCR beta chain with its context. The antigen remains unidentified. The sample is drawn from a study of T cell responses to AZD1222 COVID-19 vaccine. Whole-study findings and limits: Among the donors, most were white British and more were female, and clonal diversity was possibly underestimated. After the peak T cell response, and only then, were repertoires sampled. With dominance at 160-218 and 743-854, vaccine-associated CD4 TCRs spanned spike. Spike-specific TCRs gained breadth and depth after people received two AZD1222 doses.

The protocol was immunoSEQ multiplex PCR, while the TCRdb copy is restricted to in-frame clones and leaves out a portion. The table lists about 110,000 clones, over 90% of them singletons. Sample: peripheral blood, taken 28 days after the second AZD1222 dose. This clonotype originated in an adult who received the AZD1222 COVID-19 vaccine.

The CDR3 nucleotides read TGTGCCAGCAGCCCCGGGACAGGGGGCATGGAAGAGACCCAGTACTTC. It translates to CASSPGTGGMEETQYF. The V and J genes are TRBV7-8 and TRBJ2-5; 12 bases agree with TRBD1. The V gene end was trimmed by 5 bases and the J gene end by 3 bases; junction bases not matched to a gene: 7. The CDR3 is made up of 16 amino acids. Germline V gives CDR1 SGHVS, CDR2 FQNEAQ.